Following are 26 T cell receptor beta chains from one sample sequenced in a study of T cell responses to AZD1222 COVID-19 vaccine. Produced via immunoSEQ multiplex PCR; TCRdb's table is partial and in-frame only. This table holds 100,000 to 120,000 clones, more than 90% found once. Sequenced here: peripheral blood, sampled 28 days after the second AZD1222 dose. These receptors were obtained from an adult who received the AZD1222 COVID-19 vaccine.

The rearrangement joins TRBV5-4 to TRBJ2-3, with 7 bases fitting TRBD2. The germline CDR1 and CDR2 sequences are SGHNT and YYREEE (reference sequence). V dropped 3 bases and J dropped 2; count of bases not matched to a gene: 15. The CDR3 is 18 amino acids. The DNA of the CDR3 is TGTGCCAGCAGCTCCATGGTGCTCAGCGGGGCACTCACAGATACGCAGTATTTT. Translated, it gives CASSSMVLSGALTDTQYF.

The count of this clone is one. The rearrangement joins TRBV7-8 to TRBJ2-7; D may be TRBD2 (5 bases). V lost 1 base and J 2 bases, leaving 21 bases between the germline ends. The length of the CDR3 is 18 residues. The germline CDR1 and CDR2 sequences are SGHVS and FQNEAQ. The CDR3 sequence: CASSLVVGGGGGAYEQYF. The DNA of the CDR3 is TGTGCCAGCAGCTTAGTCGTTGGTGGCGGCGGAGGAGCCTACGAGCAGTACTTC.

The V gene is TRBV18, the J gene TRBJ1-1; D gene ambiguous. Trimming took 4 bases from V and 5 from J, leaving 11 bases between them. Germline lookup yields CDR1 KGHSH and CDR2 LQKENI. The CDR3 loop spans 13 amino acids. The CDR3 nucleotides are TGTGCCAGCTCACACGCGGGCGGGACTGAAGCTTTCTTT. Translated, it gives CASSHAGGTEAFF.

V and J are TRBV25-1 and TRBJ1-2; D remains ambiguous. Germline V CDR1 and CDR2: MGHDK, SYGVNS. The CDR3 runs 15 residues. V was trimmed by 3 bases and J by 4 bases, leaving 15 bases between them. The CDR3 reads CASSDIVGEAYGYTF. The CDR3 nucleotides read TGTGCCAGCAGTGATATAGTCGGGGAGGCCTATGGCTACACCTTC.

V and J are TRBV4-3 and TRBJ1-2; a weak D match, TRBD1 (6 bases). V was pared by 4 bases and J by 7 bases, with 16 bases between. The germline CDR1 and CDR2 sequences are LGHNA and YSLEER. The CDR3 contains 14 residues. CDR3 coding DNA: TGCGCCAGCAGCCCGGGACACCCCGGAGGTGGCTACACCTTC. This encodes CASSPGHPGGGYTF.

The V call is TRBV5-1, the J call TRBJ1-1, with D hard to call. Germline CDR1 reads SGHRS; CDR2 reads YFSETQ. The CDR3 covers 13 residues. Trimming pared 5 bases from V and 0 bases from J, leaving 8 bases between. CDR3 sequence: CASSRQMNTEAFF. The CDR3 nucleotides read TGCGCCAGCAGTCGTCAGATGAACACTGAAGCTTTCTTT.

The CDR3 spells CASSPAGEATNEKLFF. As DNA, the CDR3 is TGTGCCAGCTCACCAGCAGGGGAAGCAACTAATGAAAAACTGTTTTTT. The chain is built from TRBV18 and TRBJ1-4; TRBD1 might be the D (6 bases). The CDR3 loop spans 16 amino acids. Germline V gives CDR1 KGHSH, CDR2 LQKENI. V was shortened by 2 bases and J by 0 bases, with 10 bases between the two germline ends. Full variable domain (rest looked up from reference TRBV18 and TRBJ1-4): NAGVMQNPRHLVRRRGQEARLRCSPMKGHSHVYWYRQLPEEGLKFMVYLQKENIIDESGMPKERFSAEFPKEGPSILRIQQVVRGDSAAYFCASSPAGEATNEKLFFGSGTQLSVL.

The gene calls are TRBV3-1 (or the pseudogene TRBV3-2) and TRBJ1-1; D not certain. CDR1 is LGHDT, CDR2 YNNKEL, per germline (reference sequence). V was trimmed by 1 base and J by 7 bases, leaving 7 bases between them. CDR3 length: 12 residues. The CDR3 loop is CASSQGSREAFF. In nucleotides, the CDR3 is TGTGCCAGCAGCCAAGGGTCGCGTGAAGCTTTCTTT.

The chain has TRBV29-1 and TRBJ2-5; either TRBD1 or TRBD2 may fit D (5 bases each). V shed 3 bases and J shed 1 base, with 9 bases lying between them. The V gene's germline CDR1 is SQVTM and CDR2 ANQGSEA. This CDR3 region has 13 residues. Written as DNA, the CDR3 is TGCAGCGTTGATGGGGGAATCCAAGAGACCCAGTACTTC. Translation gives CSVDGGIQETQYF.

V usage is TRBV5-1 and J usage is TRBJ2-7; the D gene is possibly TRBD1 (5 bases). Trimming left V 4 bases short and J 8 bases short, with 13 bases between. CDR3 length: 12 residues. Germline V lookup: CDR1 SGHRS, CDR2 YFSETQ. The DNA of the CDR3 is TGCGCCAGCAGCCCAGGGCAGTGGAAGCAGTACTTC. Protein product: CASSPGQWKQYF.

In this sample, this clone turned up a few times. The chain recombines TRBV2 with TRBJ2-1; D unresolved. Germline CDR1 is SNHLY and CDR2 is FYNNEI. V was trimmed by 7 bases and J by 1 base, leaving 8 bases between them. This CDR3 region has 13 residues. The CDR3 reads CASILGSYNEQFF. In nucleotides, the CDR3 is TGTGCCAGCATTCTAGGGTCCTACAATGAGCAGTTCTTC.

As DNA, the CDR3 is TGCGCCAGCTTCCGCGTGCCAGAGTCCTACGAGCAGTACTTC. It is translated as CASFRVPESYEQYF. The V and J genes are TRBV5-1 and TRBJ2-7, with D uncertain. Germline loops: CDR1 SGHRS, CDR2 YFSETQ. CDR3 length: 14 amino acids. Trimming stripped 7 bases from V and 1 base from J, with 15 bases between.

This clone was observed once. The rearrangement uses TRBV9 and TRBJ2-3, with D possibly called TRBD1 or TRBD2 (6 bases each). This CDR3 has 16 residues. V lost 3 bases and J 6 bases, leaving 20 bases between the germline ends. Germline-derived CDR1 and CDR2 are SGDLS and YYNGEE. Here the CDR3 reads CASSARGGLIGDTQYF. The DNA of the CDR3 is TGTGCCAGCAGCGCCCGTGGGGGGCTGATCGGTGATACGCAGTATTTT.

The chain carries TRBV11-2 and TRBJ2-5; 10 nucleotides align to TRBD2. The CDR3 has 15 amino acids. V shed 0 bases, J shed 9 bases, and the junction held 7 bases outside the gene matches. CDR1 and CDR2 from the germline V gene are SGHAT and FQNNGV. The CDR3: CASSLDRNSGGPQYF. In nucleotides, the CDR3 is TGTGCCAGCAGCTTAGATAGGAATAGCGGGGGGCCCCAGTACTTC.

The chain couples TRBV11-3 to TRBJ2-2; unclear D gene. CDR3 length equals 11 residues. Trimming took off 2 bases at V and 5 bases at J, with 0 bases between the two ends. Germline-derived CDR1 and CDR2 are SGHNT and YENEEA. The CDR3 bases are TGTGCCAGCAGCTTAACCGGGGAGCTGTTTTTT. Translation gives CASSLTGELFF.

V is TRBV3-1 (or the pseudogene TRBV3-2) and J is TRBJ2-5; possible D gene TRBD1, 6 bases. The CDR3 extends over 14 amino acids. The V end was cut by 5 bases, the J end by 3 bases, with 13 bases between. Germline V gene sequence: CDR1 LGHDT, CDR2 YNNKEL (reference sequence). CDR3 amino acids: CASSNSGQKETQYF. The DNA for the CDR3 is TGTGCCAGCAGCAACTCCGGACAGAAAGAGACCCAGTACTTC.

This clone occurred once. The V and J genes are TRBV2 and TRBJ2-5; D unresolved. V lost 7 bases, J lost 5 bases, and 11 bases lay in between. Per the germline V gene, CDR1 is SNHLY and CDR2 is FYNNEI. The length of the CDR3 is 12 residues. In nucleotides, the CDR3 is TGTGCCAGCAAGGGCGTAGGTGAGACCCAGTACTTC. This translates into CASKGVGETQYF. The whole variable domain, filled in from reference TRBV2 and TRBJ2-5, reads EPEVTQTPSHQVTQMGQEVILRCVPISNHLYFYWYRQILGQKVEFLVSFYNNEISEKSEIFDDQFSVERPDGSNFTLKIRSTKLEDSAMYFCASKGVGETQYFGPGTRLLVL.

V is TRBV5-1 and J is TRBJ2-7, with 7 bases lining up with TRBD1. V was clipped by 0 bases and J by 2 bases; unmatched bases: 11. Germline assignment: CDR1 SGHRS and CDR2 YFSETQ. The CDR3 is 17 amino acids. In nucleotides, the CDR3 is TGCGCCAGCAGCTTGGTCCAACCGCGACAGGGTACCTACGAGCAGTACTTC. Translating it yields CASSLVQPRQGTYEQYF. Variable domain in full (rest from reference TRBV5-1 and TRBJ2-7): KAGVTQTPRYLIKTRGQQVTLSCSPISGHRSVSWYQQTPGQGLQFLFEYFSETQRNKGNFPGRFSGRQFSNSRSEMNVSTLELGDSALYLCASSLVQPRQGTYEQYFGPGTRLTVT.

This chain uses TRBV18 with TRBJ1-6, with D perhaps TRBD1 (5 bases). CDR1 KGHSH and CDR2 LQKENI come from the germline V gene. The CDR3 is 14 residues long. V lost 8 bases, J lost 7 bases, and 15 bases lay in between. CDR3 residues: CASRDGASNSPLHF. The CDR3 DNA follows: TGTGCCAGCAGAGATGGGGCTTCGAATTCACCCCTCCACTTT.

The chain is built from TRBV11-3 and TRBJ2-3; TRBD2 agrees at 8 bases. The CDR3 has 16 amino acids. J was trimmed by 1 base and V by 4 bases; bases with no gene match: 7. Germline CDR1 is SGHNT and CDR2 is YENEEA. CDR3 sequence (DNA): TGTGCCAGCAGCTCGGGGGGGCCTCGAGGCACAGATACGCAGTATTTT. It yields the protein CASSSGGPRGTDTQYF.

The CDR3: CASSPGPYGYTF. The CDR3 bases are TGTGCCAGCAGTCCGGGCCCCTATGGCTACACCTTC. The chain has TRBV6-5 and TRBJ1-2; D unresolved. V was trimmed by 5 bases and J by 4 bases, leaving 8 bases between them. The CDR3 spans 12 residues. CDR1 and CDR2 (germline): MNHEY, SVGAGI.

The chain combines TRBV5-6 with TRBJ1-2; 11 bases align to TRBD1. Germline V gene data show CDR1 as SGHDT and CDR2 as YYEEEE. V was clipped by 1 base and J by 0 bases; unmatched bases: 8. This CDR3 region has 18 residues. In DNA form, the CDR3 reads TGTGCCAGCAGCTTGCCAATGAGGACAGGGGGCGCTAACTATGGCTACACCTTC. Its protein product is CASSLPMRTGGANYGYTF.

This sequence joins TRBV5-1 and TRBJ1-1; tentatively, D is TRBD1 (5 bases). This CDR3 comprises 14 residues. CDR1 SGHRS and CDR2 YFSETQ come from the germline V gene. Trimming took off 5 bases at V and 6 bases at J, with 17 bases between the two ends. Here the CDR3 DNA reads TGCGCCAGCAGGTACGGGACGCTCCCATCTGAAGCTTTCTTT. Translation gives CASRYGTLPSEAFF.

CDR3 nucleotides: TGTGCCAGCAGTGTTGGGGGAGGAAGCCAAGAGACCCAGTACTTC. Amino acids: CASSVGGGSQETQYF. The V call is TRBV6-4, the J call TRBJ2-5; tentative D call: TRBD2 (6 bases). Per the germline V gene, CDR1 is MRHNA and CDR2 is SNTAGT. The CDR3 loop spans 15 amino acids. V gave up 4 bases and J gave up 1 base, with 13 bases separating them.

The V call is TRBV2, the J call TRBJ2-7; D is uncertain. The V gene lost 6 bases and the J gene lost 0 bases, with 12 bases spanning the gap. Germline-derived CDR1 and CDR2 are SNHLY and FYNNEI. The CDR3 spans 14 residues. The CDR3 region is CASRDLRSSYEQYF. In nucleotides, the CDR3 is TGTGCCAGCAGAGACCTCCGGAGCTCCTACGAGCAGTACTTC.

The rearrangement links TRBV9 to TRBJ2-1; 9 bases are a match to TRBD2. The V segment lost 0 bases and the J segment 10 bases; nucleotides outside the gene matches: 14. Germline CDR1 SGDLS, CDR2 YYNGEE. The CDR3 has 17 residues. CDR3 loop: CASSVARGGQAHYEQFF. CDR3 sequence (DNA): TGTGCCAGCAGCGTAGCGCGGGGGGGCCAGGCGCATTACGAGCAGTTCTTC.